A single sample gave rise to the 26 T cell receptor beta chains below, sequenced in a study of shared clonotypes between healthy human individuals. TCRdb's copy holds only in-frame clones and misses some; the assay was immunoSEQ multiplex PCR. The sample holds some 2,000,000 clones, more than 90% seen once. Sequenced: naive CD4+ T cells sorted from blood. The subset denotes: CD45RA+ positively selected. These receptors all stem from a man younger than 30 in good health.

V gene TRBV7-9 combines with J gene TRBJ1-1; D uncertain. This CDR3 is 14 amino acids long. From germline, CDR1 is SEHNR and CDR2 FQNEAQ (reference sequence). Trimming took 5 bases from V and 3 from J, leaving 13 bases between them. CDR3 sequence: CASSSVGWHTEAFF. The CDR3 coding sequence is TGTGCCAGCAGCAGCGTAGGTTGGCACACTGAAGCTTTCTTT.

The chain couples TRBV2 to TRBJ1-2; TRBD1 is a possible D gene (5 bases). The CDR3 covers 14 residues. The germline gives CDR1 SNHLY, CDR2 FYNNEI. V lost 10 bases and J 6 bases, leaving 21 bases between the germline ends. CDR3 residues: CATKQASQRNGYTF. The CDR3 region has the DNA TGTGCCACCAAACAGGCCAGCCAAAGGAATGGCTACACCTTC.

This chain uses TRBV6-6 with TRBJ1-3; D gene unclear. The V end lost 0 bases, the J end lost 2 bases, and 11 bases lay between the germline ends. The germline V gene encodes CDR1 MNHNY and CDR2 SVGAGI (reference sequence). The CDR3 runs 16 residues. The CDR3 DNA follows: TGTGCCAGCAGTTACTCGAGTTCGGGGACTGGAAACACCATATATTTT. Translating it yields CASSYSSSGTGNTIYF.

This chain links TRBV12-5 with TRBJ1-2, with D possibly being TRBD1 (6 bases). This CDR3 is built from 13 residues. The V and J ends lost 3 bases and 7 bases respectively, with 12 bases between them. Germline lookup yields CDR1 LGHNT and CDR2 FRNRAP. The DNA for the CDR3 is TGTGCTAGTGGTTTTCCGGAAGGGGGTGGCTACACCTTC. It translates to CASGFPEGGGYTF.

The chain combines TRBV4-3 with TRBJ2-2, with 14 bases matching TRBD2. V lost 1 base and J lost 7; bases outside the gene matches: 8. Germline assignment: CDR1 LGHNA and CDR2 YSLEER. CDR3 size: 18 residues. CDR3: CASSQALGLAGDGGELFF. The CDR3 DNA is TGCGCCAGCAGCCAAGCCCTGGGACTAGCGGGAGACGGCGGGGAGCTGTTTTTT.

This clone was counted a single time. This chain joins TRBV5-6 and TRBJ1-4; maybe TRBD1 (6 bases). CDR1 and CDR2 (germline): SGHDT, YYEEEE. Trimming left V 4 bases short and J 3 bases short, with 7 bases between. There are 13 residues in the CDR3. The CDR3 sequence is CASSRTANEKLFF. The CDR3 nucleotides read TGTGCCAGCAGCCGGACAGCTAATGAAAAACTGTTTTTT. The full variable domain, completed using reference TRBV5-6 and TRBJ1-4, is DAGVTQSPTHLIKTRGQQVTLRCSPKSGHDTVSWYQQALGQGPQFIFQYYEEEERQRGNFPDRFSGHQFPNYSSELNVNALLLGDSALYLCASSRTANEKLFFGSGTQLSVL.

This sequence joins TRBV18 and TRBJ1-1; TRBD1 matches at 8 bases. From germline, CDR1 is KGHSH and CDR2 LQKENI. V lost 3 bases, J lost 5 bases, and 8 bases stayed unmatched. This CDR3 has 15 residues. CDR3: CASSPNTGGGTEAFF. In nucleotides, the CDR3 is TGTGCCAGCTCACCGAATACAGGGGGTGGGACTGAAGCTTTCTTT.

CDR3 amino acids: CASSVDGYSNYGYTF. CDR3 DNA sequence: TGTGCCAGCAGCGTCGACGGTTACAGTAACTATGGCTACACCTTC. This chain connects TRBV9 to TRBJ1-2; D remains unclear. From germline, CDR1 is SGDLS and CDR2 YYNGEE. V was shortened by 2 bases and J by 1 base, with 12 bases between the two germline ends. The CDR3 is made up of 15 amino acids.

In DNA, the CDR3 is TGTGCCAGCAGCTCCCGGCAGGGGGCTTGGTATGGCTACACCTTC. It yields the protein CASSSRQGAWYGYTF. This chain links TRBV5-4 with TRBJ1-2; 8 bases map to TRBD1. V dropped 3 bases and J dropped 5; count of bases not matched to a gene: 9. The CDR3 consists of 15 residues. CDR1 and CDR2 (germline): SGHNT, YYREEE (reference sequence).

Written as DNA, the CDR3 is TGTGCCAGCAGCTTAGAGGGACACGTTAATGAAAAACTGTTTTTT. Its protein is CASSLEGHVNEKLFF. The chain employs TRBV7-8 and TRBJ1-4, with D perhaps matching TRBD1 (6 bases). Deletions cut 1 base from V and 4 bases from J, with 10 bases between. The V gene's germline CDR1 is SGHVS and CDR2 FQNEAQ. The CDR3 consists of 15 residues.

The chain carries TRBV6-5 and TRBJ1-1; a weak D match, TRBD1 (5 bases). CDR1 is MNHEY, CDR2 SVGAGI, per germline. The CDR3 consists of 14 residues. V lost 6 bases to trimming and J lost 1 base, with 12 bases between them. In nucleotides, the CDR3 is TGTGCCAGCAGGGGAATAGGGGCGAACACTGAAGCTTTCTTT. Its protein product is CASRGIGANTEAFF.

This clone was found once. DNA for the CDR3: TGTGCCAGCAGTGAGAACAGGGGCACGGGGGAGACCCAGTACTTC. It codes for CASSENRGTGETQYF. The chain has TRBV6-1 and TRBJ2-5, with TRBD1 identical over 7 bases. Germline V CDR1 and CDR2: MNHNS, SASEGT. This CDR3 comprises 15 residues. V was pared by 3 bases and J by 5 bases, with 9 bases of the junction left unmatched.

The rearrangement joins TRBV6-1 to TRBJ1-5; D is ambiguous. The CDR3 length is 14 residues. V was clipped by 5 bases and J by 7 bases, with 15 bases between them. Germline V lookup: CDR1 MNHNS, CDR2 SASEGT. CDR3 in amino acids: CASSSQTPRQPQHF. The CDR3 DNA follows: TGTGCCAGCAGTTCACAGACTCCACGGCAGCCCCAGCATTTT.

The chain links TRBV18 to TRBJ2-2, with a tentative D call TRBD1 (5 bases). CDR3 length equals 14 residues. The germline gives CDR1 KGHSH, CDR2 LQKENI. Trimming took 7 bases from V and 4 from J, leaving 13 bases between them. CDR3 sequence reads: CASFPDRVTGELFF. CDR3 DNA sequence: TGTGCCAGCTTCCCCGACAGAGTCACCGGGGAGCTGTTTTTT.

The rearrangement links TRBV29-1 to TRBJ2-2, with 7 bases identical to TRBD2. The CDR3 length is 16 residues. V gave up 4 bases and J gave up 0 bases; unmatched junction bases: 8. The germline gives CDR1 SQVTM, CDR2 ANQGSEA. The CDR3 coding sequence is TGCAGCGTTGGAGGGGCTAGCGGAACGAACACCGGGGAGCTGTTTTTT. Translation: CSVGGASGTNTGELFF.

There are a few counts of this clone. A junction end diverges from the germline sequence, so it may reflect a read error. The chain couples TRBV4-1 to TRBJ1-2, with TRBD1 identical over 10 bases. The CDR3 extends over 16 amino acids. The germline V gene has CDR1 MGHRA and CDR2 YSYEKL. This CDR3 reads CASSQATGGAKYGYTF. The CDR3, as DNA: TGCGCCAGCAGCCAAGCGACAGGGGGCGCTAAGTATGGCTACACCTTC.

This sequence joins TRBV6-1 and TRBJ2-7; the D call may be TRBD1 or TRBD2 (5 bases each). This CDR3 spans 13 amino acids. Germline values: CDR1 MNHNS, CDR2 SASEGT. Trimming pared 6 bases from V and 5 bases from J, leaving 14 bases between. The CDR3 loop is CASRVRVGDEQYF. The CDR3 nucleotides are TGTGCCAGCAGGGTCAGGGTGGGGGACGAGCAGTACTTC.

The CDR3: CASSRSKGSNEQFF. The CDR3 nucleotides are TGTGCCAGTAGTAGGAGCAAGGGTAGCAATGAGCAGTTCTTC. The rearrangement uses TRBV19 and TRBJ2-1; D is unclear. Germline V gene sequence: CDR1 LNHDA, CDR2 SQIVND (reference sequence). The CDR3 runs to 14 residues. V was pared by 4 bases and J by 6 bases, with 13 bases between. The full variable domain, with the rest looked up from reference TRBV19 and TRBJ2-1, is DGGITQSPKYLFRKEGQNVTLSCEQNLNHDAMYWYRQDPGQGLRLIYYSQIVNDFQKGDIAEGYSVSREKKESFPLTVTSAQKNPTAFYLCASSRSKGSNEQFFGPGTRLTVL.

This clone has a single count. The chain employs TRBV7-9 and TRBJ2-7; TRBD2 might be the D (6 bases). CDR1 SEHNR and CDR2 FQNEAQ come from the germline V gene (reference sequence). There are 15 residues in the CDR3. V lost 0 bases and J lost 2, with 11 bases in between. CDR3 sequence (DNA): TGTGCCAGCAGCTTAGCGAGAGGAGGGGCCTACGAGCAGTACTTC. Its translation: CASSLARGGAYEQYF.

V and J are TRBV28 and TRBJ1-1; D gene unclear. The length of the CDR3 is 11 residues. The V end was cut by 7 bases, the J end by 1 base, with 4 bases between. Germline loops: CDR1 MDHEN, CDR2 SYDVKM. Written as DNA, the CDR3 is TGTGCCAGCACTAAGAACACTGAAGCTTTCTTT. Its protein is CASTKNTEAFF.

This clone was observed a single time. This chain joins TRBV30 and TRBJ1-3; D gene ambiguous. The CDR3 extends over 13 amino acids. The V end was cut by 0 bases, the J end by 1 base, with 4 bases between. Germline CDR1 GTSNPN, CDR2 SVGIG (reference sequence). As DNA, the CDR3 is TGTGCCTGGAGTGTACATTCTGGAAACACCATATATTTT. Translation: CAWSVHSGNTIYF.

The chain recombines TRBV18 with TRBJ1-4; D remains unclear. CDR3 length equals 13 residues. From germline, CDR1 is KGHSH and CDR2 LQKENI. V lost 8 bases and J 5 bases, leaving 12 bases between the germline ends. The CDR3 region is CASAWTRNEKLFF. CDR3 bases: TGTGCCAGCGCTTGGACGAGGAATGAAAAACTGTTTTTT.

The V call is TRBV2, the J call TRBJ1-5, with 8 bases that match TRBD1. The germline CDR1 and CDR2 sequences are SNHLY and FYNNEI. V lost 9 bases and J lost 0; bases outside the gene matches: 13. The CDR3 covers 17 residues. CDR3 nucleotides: TGTGCCAGTCTGGACAGGGCAGGGTTTTATAGCAATCAGCCCCAGCATTTT. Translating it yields CASLDRAGFYSNQPQHF.

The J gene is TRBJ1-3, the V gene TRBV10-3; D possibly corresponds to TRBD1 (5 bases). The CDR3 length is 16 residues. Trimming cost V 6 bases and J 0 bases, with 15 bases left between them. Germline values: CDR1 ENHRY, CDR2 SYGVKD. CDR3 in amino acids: CAIREGPGNSGNTIYF. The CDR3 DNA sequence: TGTGCCATCAGGGAGGGTCCAGGGAACTCTGGAAACACCATATATTTT.

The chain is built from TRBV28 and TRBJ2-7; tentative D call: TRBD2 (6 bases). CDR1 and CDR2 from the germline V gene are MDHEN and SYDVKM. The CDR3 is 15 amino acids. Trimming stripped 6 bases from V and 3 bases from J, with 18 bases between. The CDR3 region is CASSPAGGGNYEQYF. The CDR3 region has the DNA TGTGCCAGCAGCCCTGCCGGCGGAGGGAACTACGAGCAGTACTTC.

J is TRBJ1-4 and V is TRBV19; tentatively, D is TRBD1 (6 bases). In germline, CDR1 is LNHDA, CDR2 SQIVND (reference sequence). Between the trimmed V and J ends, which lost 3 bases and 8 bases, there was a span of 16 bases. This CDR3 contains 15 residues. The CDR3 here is CASSIGFGGGEKLFF. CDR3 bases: TGTGCCAGTAGTATTGGTTTCGGGGGCGGGGAAAAACTGTTTTTT. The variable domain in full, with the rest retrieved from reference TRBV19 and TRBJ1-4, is DGGITQSPKYLFRKEGQNVTLSCEQNLNHDAMYWYRQDPGQGLRLIYYSQIVNDFQKGDIAEGYSVSREKKESFPLTVTSAQKNPTAFYLCASSIGFGGGEKLFFGSGTQLSVL.